A single sample gave rise to the 27 T cell receptor beta chains below, sequenced in a study of cytomegalovirus exposure and HLA in healthy donors. Primers: 60 Vbeta forward and 13 Jbeta reverse. Assay used: immunoSEQ multiplex PCR; TCRdb lists only in-frame clones, some missing. The repertoire includes around 150,000 clones, roughly 78% of them detected once, and approximately 2% sits in the top ten. Sample: PBMCs. The receptors derive from a man aged 25 to 45 in good health and CMV-seronegative.

This rearrangement joins TRBV5-1 to TRBJ2-6, with D possibly being TRBD1 (5 bases). The CDR3 runs 17 residues. Germline CDR1 SGHRS, CDR2 YFSETQ. V lost 0 bases and J lost 0, with 10 bases in between. In DNA form, the CDR3 reads TGCGCCAGCAGCTTGGCTACAGGCAGCTCTGGGGCCAACGTCCTGACTTTC. It yields the protein CASSLATGSSGANVLTF.

The V call is TRBV20-1, the J call TRBJ2-5, with D unclear. Germline V CDR1 and CDR2: DFQATT, SNEGSKA (reference sequence). The CDR3 runs 11 residues. Trimming took off 8 bases at V and 5 bases at J, with 12 bases between the two ends. In nucleotides, the CDR3 is TGCAGTTTCACTTATCGGGAGACCCAGTACTTC. Its protein is CSFTYRETQYF.

This chain connects TRBV7-9 to TRBJ1-3; 8 bases match TRBD1. Germline CDR1 SEHNR, CDR2 FQNEAQ (reference sequence). The CDR3 extends over 18 amino acids. V trimming: 5 bases; J trimming: 0 bases; junction bases outside the gene matches: 12. CDR3 protein: CASSPNYGTGPSGNTIYF. The CDR3 bases are TGTGCCAGCAGCCCTAACTACGGGACAGGCCCCTCTGGAAACACCATATATTTT.

The chain joins TRBV20-1 to TRBJ2-7; 7 bases are a match to TRBD1. The V and J ends lost 6 bases and 6 bases, in that order; junction bases with no gene match: 5. The CDR3 consists of 11 residues. Germline V gene data show CDR1 as DFQATT and CDR2 as SNEGSKA (reference sequence). The CDR3 nucleotides are TGCAGTGCCCAACGACAGGGCGAGCAGTACTTC. This translates into CSAQRQGEQYF.

The gene calls are TRBV29-1 and TRBJ2-3, with 7 bases matching TRBD2. The CDR3 runs to 16 residues. J gave up 4 bases and V 7 bases, and 17 bases lay outside the gene matches. Looked up from germline, CDR1 is SQVTM and CDR2 is ANQGSEA. CDR3 coding DNA: TGCAGCGCCCTGATCTGGGTGGGGAGGGTGGCAGATACGCAGTATTTT. Translated: CSALIWVGRVADTQYF.

The DNA for the CDR3 is TGTGCCAGCAGGAACGCCGGGACAGATAATTCACCCCTCCACTTT. Translating gives CASRNAGTDNSPLHF. The genes are TRBV2 and TRBJ1-6; 7 bases line up with TRBD1. Losses at the gene ends were 6 bases for V and 5 bases for J; bases not matched to a gene: 7. This CDR3 has 15 amino acids. Germline V gives CDR1 SNHLY, CDR2 FYNNEI.

This clone appeared once. The CDR3 spells CASSLGGLAGYNEQFF. CDR3 DNA: TGTGCCAGCAGCTTGGGAGGACTAGCGGGATACAATGAGCAGTTCTTC. The V call is TRBV5-4, the J call TRBJ2-1; 12 bases match TRBD2. Germline CDR1 reads SGHNT; CDR2 reads YYREEE (reference sequence). The CDR3 contains 16 residues. V was pared by 0 bases and J by 4 bases, with 2 bases of the junction left unmatched.

The genes are TRBV7-9 and TRBJ2-7, with TRBD2 identical over 7 bases. Germline V gene lookup returns CDR1 SEHNR and CDR2 FQNEAQ (reference sequence). The CDR3 sequence is 13 residues long. V trimming: 8 bases; J trimming: 3 bases; junction bases outside the gene matches: 7. The CDR3 region is CASVGDYRYEQYF. CDR3 DNA: TGTGCCAGCGTCGGGGACTACCGCTACGAGCAGTACTTC.

In regard to this clone: Its ends do not fully match the called genes, so a read error is possible. The chain recombines TRBV5-4 with TRBJ1-6; TRBD1 matches 8 bases. CDR1 and CDR2 from the germline V gene are SGHNT and YYREEE (reference sequence). The CDR3 covers 14 residues. In DNA form, the CDR3 reads TGTGCCAGCAGCCTGGGACAGGTTAATTCACCCCTCAACTTT. Residues: CASSLGQVNSPLNF. The full variable domain, completed using reference TRBV5-4 and TRBJ1-6, is ETGVTQSPTHLIKTRGQQVTLRCSSQSGHNTVSWYQQALGQGPQFIFQYYREEENGRGNFPPRFSGLQFPNYSSELNVNALELDDSALYLCASSLGQVNSPLNFGNGTRLTVT.

The chain couples TRBV6-1 to TRBJ2-5, with TRBD2 matching 8 bases. Germline trimming cut 3 bases from V and 2 bases from J; bases unmatched to any gene: 5. CDR3 size: 15 residues. The germline V gene encodes CDR1 MNHNS and CDR2 SASEGT. The DNA for the CDR3 is TGTGCCAGCAGTGAGATACTAGCGGATCAAGAGACCCAGTACTTC. Protein: CASSEILADQETQYF.

This sequence joins TRBV6-5 and TRBJ2-3; 10 bases agree with TRBD1. The trim removed 0 bases at V and 3 bases at J, leaving 3 bases unmatched. The CDR3 totals 16 residues. Germline V gives CDR1 MNHEY, CDR2 SVGAGI. The DNA of the CDR3 is TGTGCCAGCAGTTACTCCGGGACAGGGGAAACAGATACGCAGTATTTT. Its translation: CASSYSGTGETDTQYF.

This clone was found once. The V call is TRBV7-8, the J call TRBJ1-5; D is possibly TRBD1 (6 bases). Trimming removed 4 bases from V and 2 bases from J, with 9 bases in between. Looked up from germline, CDR1 is SGHVS and CDR2 is FQNEAQ. The CDR3 is 14 amino acids. This chain's CDR3 is CASSSDRGNQPQHF. CDR3 DNA sequence: TGTGCCAGCAGCTCGGACAGAGGCAATCAGCCCCAGCATTTT. Using reference TRBV7-8 and TRBJ1-5 for the parts outside the CDR3, the full variable domain is GAGVSQSPRYKVAKRGQDVALRCDPISGHVSLFWYQQALGQGPEFLTYFQNEAQLDKSGLPSDRFFAERPEGSVSTLKIQRTQQEDSAVYLCASSSDRGNQPQHFGDGTRLSIL.

The J gene is TRBJ2-7, the V gene TRBV28, with D possibly being TRBD1 (6 bases). The CDR3 sequence is 16 residues long. CDR1 MDHEN and CDR2 SYDVKM come from the germline V gene. The V end was cut by 5 bases, the J end by 3 bases, with 20 bases between. The CDR3 reads CASSLPRGSVVYEQYF. In DNA form, the CDR3 reads TGTGCCAGCAGTCTCCCGAGGGGGTCTGTGGTCTACGAGCAGTACTTC.

J is TRBJ2-1 and V is TRBV4-1; D is uncertain. This CDR3 spans 8 amino acids. Germline assignment: CDR1 MGHRA and CDR2 YSYEKL. The ends were cut back, 10 bases at V and 12 bases at J, with 7 bases in the middle. CDR3 amino acids: CAKHGQFF. The CDR3 nucleotides read TGCGCCAAGCATGGGCAGTTCTTC.

This rearrangement joins TRBV11-2 to TRBJ1-4; 11 nucleotides line up with TRBD1. V dropped 5 bases and J dropped 8; count of bases not matched to a gene: 4. The CDR3 totals 14 residues. Germline V gene data show CDR1 as SGHAT and CDR2 as FQNNGV. CDR3 loop: CASSTDRGREKLFF. The CDR3 DNA is TGTGCCAGCAGCACGGACAGGGGGCGGGAAAAACTGTTTTTT.

The rearrangement joins TRBV7-8 to TRBJ1-5, with D perhaps matching TRBD1 (6 bases). Trimming left V 1 base short and J 1 base short, with 14 bases between. The CDR3 covers 17 residues. Germline V gene data show CDR1 as SGHVS and CDR2 as FQNEAQ. The CDR3 nucleotides are TGTGCCAGCAGCTTAGTTCAGGGGCTGGGAAGCAATCAGCCCCAGCATTTT. This translates into CASSLVQGLGSNQPQHF.

The V and J genes are TRBV5-1 and TRBJ2-5; TRBD1 matches 10 bases. Germline V gene data show CDR1 as SGHRS and CDR2 as YFSETQ. The ends lost 4 bases at V and 2 bases at J; junction bases unmatched: 5. The CDR3 consists of 15 residues. The CDR3 reads CASSRGTGAQETQYF. The CDR3 bases are TGCGCCAGCAGCCGCGGGACAGGGGCGCAAGAGACCCAGTACTTC.

The chain has TRBV6-6 and TRBJ1-2; perhaps TRBD1 as D (5 bases). Trimming shortened V by 2 bases and J by 6 bases, and 7 bases separated the two germline ends. CDR1 and CDR2 from the germline V gene are MNHNY and SVGAGI (reference sequence). The CDR3 length is 12 residues. CDR3 coding DNA: TGTGCCAGCAGTTACCAGGGTGATGGCTACACCTTC. Protein: CASSYQGDGYTF.

The rearrangement uses TRBV6-5 and TRBJ1-2; 7 bases agree with TRBD1. The CDR3 spans 14 residues. CDR1 MNHEY and CDR2 SVGAGI come from the germline V gene. V shed 5 bases and J 2 bases; nucleotides not matched to a gene: 5. The CDR3 region is CASSRGQPNYGYTF. The DNA of the CDR3 is TGTGCCAGCAGTAGGGGACAGCCGAACTATGGCTACACCTTC.

The chain couples TRBV19 to TRBJ1-1; possible D gene TRBD1, 6 bases. Trimming cost V 7 bases and J 4 bases, with 13 bases left between them. The CDR3 is 13 residues long. CDR1 is LNHDA, CDR2 SQIVND, per germline (reference sequence). CDR3 DNA: TGTGCCAGTACCGTGGGGGCAGGCACTGAAGCTTTCTTT. Translation gives CASTVGAGTEAFF.

This sequence joins TRBV4-2 and TRBJ2-2; 8 bases are shared with TRBD2. The germline V gene has CDR1 LGHNA and CDR2 YNFKEQ. The CDR3 contains 18 residues. V was pared by 0 bases and J by 10 bases, with 16 bases of the junction left unmatched. CDR3 sequence: CASSQEYILAGRAQELFF. DNA for the CDR3: TGTGCCAGCAGCCAAGAATACATCCTAGCGGGTAGGGCGCAGGAGCTGTTTTTT.

The V call is TRBV5-1, the J call TRBJ2-1; no firm D call. CDR3 size: 12 residues. Germline assignment: CDR1 SGHRS and CDR2 YFSETQ. Between the trimmed V and J ends, which lost 4 bases and 11 bases, there was a span of 13 bases. The chain's CDR3 is CASSPDTSQQFF. CDR3 nucleotide sequence: TGCGCCAGCAGCCCAGACACCTCACAGCAGTTCTTC.

The rearrangement joins TRBV29-1 to TRBJ2-5; 8 bases are shared with TRBD1. TRBJ2-7 explains the end of the DNA better; the J call may be wrong. The CDR3 consists of 17 residues. CDR1 is SQVTM and CDR2 is ANQGSEA in the germline V gene. The CDR3 DNA reads TGCAGCGTTGAAGAATATGGTCAGGGGGCGGGGAGGTACGAGCAGTACTTC. The encoded protein is CSVEEYGQGAGRYEQYF.

V gene TRBV19 combines with J gene TRBJ2-1; 7 positions match TRBD2. With 5 bases clipped from V and 4 bases from J, the junction kept 11 bases outside the gene matches. There are 16 residues in the CDR3. Germline CDR1 reads LNHDA; CDR2 reads SQIVND (reference sequence). The CDR3 reads CASSPFGLAAYNEQFF. CDR3 in DNA: TGTGCCAGTAGTCCCTTCGGGCTAGCGGCATACAATGAGCAGTTCTTC.

This sequence joins TRBV7-8 and TRBJ2-7; 9 bases are shared with TRBD2. CDR1 is SGHVS and CDR2 is FQNEAQ in the germline V gene. The CDR3 contains 16 residues. V lost 4 bases to trimming and J lost 2 bases; unmatched junction nucleotides: 9. The CDR3 DNA reads as TGTGCCAGCAGCTCCGCGGGGCTAGCGGGGCCCTACGAGCAGTACTTC. Amino acid sequence: CASSSAGLAGPYEQYF.

The rearrangement joins TRBV4-1 to TRBJ2-5; 15 positions match TRBD2. The V segment lost 1 base and the J segment 2 bases; nucleotides outside the gene matches: 5. This CDR3 is built from 18 residues. Germline loops: CDR1 MGHRA, CDR2 YSYEKL. CDR3 sequence (DNA): TGCGCCAGCAGCCAAGGTTTAGGACTAGCGGGAGGGCAAGAGACCCAGTACTTC. This translates into CASSQGLGLAGGQETQYF.

This chain links TRBV28 with TRBJ2-1; 7 bases line up with TRBD1. Germline CDR1 is MDHEN and CDR2 is SYDVKM. Unmatched junction bases numbered 11, after V lost 6 bases and J lost 9 bases. This CDR3 region has 14 residues. CDR3 protein: CASSKAGTVSEQFF. The CDR3 nucleotides are TGTGCCAGCAGCAAAGCCGGGACAGTTAGTGAGCAGTTCTTC.